This T cell receptor beta chain was captured in a study of T cells in Graves' hyperthyroidism and ophthalmopathy. This clonotype was observed many times. The DNA is left out, because the CDR3 cannot be placed on it with certainty; the CDR3 is given as TCRdb lists it. Amplification of TCR beta CDR3 regions used RNA as the template. A first-round RT-PCR of the TCR CDR3 used the HTBI primer set. TCRdb used MiXCR to reprocess the multiplex PCR reads, holding one entry per CDR3 protein. The profile shows roughly 330,000 distinct CDR3 sequences, over 15% of them singletons. Clinical symptoms, serum thyroxine and TRAb, thyroid ultrasound and orbital computed tomography together formed the diagnostic basis. Fresh 10 ml peripheral blood yielded PBMCs. Germline values: CDR1 MNHEY, CDR2 SMNVEV (reference sequence). The CDR3 contains 13 residues when both ends are counted.

The receptor was derived from a man younger than 40 with Graves' hyperthyroidism. Sequencing was carried out using blood. This rearrangement joins TRBV27 to TRBJ2-1; TRBD1 was called by the table and not checked on the DNA. CDR3: CASSTSTGREQFF.